This T cell receptor (beta chain) was profiled in a study of T cells in Graves' hyperthyroidism and ophthalmopathy. This clonotype appeared many times. Amplified regions were TCR beta CDR3 sequences from RNA transcripts. RT-PCR in the first round (using the HTBI primer set) targeted the TCR CDR3. TCRdb reanalysed the multiplex PCR reads using MiXCR and keeps one entry per CDR3 protein. The profile covers around 350,000 distinct CDR3 sequences, with more than 14% appearing a single time and about 19% taken by the ten largest. Ophthalmopathy patients all had a Clinical Activity Score of at least 3, a NOSPECS grade of at least 4 and disease under 3 months old. Germline lookup yields CDR1 SGHAT and CDR2 FQDESV (reference sequence). This CDR3 is 15 amino acids long. Germline trimming cut 6 bases from V and 2 bases from J; bases unmatched to any gene: 9.

Sequenced sample: blood. The origin of this receptor is a woman aged 30 to 39 with Graves' ophthalmopathy. The genes are TRBV11-1 and TRBJ2-7; TRBD1 agrees at 8 bases. This chain's CDR3 is CASSREDRAPYEQYF. CDR3 bases: TGTGCCAGCAGTCGCGAGGACAGGGCCCCCTACGAGCAGTACTTC.